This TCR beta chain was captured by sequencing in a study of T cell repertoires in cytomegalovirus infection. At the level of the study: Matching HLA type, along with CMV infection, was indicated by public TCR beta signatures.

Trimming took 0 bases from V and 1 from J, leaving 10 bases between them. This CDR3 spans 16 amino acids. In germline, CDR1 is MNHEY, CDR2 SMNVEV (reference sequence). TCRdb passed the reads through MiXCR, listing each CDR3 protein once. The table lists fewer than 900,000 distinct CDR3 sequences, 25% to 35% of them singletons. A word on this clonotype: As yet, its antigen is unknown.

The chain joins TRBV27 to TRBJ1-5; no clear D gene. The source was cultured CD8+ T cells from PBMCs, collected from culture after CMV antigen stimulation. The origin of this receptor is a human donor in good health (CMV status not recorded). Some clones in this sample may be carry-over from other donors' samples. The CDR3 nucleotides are TGTGCCAGCAGTTTATCCGCCTACACCAGCAATCAGCCCCAGCATTTT. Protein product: CASSLSAYTSNQPQHF.